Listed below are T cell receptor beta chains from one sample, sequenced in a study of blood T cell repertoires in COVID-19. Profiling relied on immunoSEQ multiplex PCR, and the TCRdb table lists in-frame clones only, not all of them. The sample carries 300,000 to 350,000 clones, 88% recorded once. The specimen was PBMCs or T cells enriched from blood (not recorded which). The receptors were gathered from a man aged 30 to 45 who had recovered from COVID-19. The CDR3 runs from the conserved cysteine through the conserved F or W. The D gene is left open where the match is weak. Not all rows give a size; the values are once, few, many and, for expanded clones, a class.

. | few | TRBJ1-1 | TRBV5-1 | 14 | TGCGCCAGCAGCCGGGACTTATGGAACACTGAAGCTTTCTTT | CASSRDLWNTEAFF
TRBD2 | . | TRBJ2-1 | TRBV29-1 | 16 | TGCAGCGTTAGGGGAATAGCGGGGGGTTCCTACAATGAGCAGTTCTTC | CSVRGIAGGSYNEQFF
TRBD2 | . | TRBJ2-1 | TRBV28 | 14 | TGTGCCAGCAGGATAGCGGGGGGGATCAATGAGCAGTTCTTC | CASRIAGGINEQFF
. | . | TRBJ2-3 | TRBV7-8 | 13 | TGTGCCAGCAGCCGGACACTCACAGATACGCAGTATTTT | CASSRTLTDTQYF
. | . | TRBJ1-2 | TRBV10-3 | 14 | TGTGCCATCAACCCTCAGGACAGCAACTATGGCTACACCTTC | CAINPQDSNYGYTF
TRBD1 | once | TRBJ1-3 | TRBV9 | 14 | TGTGCCAGCAGCGCTGGACAGGGATGGGACACCATATATTTT | CASSAGQGWDTIYF
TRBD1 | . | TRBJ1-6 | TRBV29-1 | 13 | TGCAGCGCTAAGGACAGGGATAATTCACCCCTCCACTTT | CSAKDRDNSPLHF
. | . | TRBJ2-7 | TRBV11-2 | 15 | TGTGCCAGCAGCTTTCCCCCACAGGGCTCCTACGAGCAGTACTTC | CASSFPPQGSYEQYF
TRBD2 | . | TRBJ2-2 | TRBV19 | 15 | TGTGCCAGTAGTTGGCGGGGGGCTCACACCGGGGAGCTGTTTTTT | CASSWRGAHTGELFF
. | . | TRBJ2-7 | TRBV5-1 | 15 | TGCGCCAGCAGCTTGGCCTGGACAGCCACCTACGAGCAGTACTTC | CASSLAWTATYEQYF
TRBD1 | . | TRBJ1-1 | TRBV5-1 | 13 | TGCGCCAGCAGCAGGACAGGGGACACTGAAGCTTTCTTT | CASSRTGDTEAFF
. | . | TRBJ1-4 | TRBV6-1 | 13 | TGTGCCAGCAGTGATGTCAGGGTAGAAAAACTGTTTTTT | CASSDVRVEKLFF
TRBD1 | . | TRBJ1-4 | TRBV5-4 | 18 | TGTGCCAGCAGCTTGGGGACAGGGGCTCAAGCCCGTAATGAAAAACTGTTTTTT | CASSLGTGAQARNEKLFF
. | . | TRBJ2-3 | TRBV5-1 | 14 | TGCGCCAGCAGCTCTAGGCTCGGCACAGATACGCAGTATTTT | CASSSRLGTDTQYF
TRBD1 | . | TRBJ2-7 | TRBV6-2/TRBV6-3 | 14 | TGTGCCAGCAGCCCTCCGGGACAGGGGACCGAGCAGTACTTC | CASSPPGQGTEQYF
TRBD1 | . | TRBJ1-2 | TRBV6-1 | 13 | TGTGCCAGCAGTGAAGCGGGACAGGGGGGGATTCACTTC | CASSEAGQGGIHF
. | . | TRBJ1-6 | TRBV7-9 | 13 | TGTGCCAGCAGCTTATACGGTGAATCACCCCTCCACTTT | CASSLYGESPLHF